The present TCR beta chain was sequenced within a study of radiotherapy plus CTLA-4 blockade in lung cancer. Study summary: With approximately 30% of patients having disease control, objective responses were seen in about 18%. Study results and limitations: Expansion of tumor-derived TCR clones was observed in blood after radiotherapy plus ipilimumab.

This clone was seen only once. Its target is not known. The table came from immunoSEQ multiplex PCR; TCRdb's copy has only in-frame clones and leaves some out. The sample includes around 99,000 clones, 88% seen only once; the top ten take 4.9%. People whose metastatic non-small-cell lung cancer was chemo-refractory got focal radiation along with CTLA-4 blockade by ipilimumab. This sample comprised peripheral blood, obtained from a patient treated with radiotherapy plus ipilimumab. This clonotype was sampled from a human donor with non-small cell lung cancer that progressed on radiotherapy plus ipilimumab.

Here the CDR3 DNA reads TGTGCCAGCAGTGATGTCGGACAGGGAAACAATGAGCAGTTCTTC. Protein sequence: CASSDVGQGNNEQFF. The chain is built from TRBV2 and TRBJ2-1, with 8 bases lining up with TRBD1. V gave up 3 bases and J gave up 5 bases; unmatched junction bases: 6. CDR3 length: 15 residues. Germline V CDR1 and CDR2: SNHLY, FYNNEI.